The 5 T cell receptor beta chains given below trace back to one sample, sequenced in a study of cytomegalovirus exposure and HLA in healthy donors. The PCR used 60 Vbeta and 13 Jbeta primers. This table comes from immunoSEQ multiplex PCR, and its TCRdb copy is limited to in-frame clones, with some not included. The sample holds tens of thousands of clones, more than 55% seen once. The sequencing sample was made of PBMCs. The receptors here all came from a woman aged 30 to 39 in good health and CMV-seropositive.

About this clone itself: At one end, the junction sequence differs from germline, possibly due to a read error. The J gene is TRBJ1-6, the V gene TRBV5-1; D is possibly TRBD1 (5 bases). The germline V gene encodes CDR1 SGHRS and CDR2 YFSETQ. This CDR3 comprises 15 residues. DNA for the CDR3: TGCGCCAGCAGCTTGGAGGGGATGGGGAATTCACCCCCCCACTTT. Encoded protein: CASSLEGMGNSPPHF.

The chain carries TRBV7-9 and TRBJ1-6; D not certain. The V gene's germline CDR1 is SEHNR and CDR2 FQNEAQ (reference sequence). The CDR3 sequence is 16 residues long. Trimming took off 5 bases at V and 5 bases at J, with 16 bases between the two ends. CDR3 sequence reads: CASSQRSVDHNSPLHF. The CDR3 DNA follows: TGTGCCAGCAGCCAGCGATCAGTTGACCATAATTCACCCCTCCACTTT.

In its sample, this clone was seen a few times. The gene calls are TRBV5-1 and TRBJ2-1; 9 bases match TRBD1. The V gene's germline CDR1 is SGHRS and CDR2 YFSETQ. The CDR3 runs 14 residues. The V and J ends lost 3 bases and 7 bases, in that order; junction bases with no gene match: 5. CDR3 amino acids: CASSSGTGRNEQFF. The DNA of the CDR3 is TGCGCCAGCAGCTCCGGGACAGGGAGGAATGAGCAGTTCTTC.

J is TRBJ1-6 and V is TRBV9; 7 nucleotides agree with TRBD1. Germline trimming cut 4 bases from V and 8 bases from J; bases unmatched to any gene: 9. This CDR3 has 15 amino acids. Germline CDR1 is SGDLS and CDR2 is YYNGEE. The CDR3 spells CASSQGTGEYSPLHF. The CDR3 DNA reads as TGTGCCAGCAGCCAGGGTACAGGGGAATATTCACCCCTCCACTTT.

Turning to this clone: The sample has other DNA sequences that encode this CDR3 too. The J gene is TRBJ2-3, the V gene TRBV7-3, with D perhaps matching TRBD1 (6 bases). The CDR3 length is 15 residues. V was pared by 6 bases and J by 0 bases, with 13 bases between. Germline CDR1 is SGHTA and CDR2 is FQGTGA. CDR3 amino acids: CASSPGQLSTDTQYF. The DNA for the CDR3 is TGTGCCAGCAGTCCCGGACAGTTGAGCACAGATACGCAGTATTTT.